This T cell receptor (beta chain) was sequenced during a study of blood T cell repertoires in COVID-19. V was clipped by 8 bases and J by 7 bases; unmatched bases: 7. The CDR3 is 13 amino acids. Looked up from germline, CDR1 is SGHRS and CDR2 is YFSETQ. This clone was detected only once. Different DNA sequences within this sample yield the same CDR3. Original analysis: Using reference gene primer amplification, nucleated cell counts were estimated. Clones were read by immunoSEQ multiplex PCR, and TCRdb kept only the in-frame ones, dropping some. V and J calls and clone size follow that table, whereas D and trimming were derived from the DNA. The repertoire holds over 45,000 clones, with over 75% as singletons.

The sequencing sample was made of peripheral blood. This chain uses TRBV5-1 with TRBJ1-4, with TRBD1 identical over 8 bases. This clonotype originated in an elderly man in a cohort sampled during active COVID-19. The CDR3 nucleotides read TGCGCCAGTCGGACAGGGCGCGGTGAAAAACTGTTTTTT. Translation: CASRTGRGEKLFF.